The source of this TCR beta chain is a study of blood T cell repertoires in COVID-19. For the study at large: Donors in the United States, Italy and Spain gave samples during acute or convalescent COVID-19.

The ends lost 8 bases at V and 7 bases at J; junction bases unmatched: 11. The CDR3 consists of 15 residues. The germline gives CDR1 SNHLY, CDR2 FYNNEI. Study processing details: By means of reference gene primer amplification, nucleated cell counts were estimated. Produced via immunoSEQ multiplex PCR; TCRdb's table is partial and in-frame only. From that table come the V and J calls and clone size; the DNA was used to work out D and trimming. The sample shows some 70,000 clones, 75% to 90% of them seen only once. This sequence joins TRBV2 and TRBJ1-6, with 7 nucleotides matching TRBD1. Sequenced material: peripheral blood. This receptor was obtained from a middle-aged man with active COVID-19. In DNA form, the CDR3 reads TGTGCCAGCCTCACCTCAGGGGGTCCAAATTCACCCCTCCACTTT. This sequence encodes CASLTSGGPNSPLHF.